One and the same sample provided the 28 T cell receptor beta chains below, sequenced in a study of T cells in Graves' hyperthyroidism and ophthalmopathy. The investigators amplified TCR beta CDR3 regions from RNA transcripts. With the HTBI primer set, the TCR CDR3 went through a first round of RT-PCR. TCRdb used MiXCR to reprocess the multiplex PCR reads, holding one entry per CDR3 protein. The sample contains about 290,000 distinct CDR3 sequences, approximately 17% of which appear only once. The sequenced material came from blood. These receptor sequences come from a woman aged 55 to 70 with Graves' ophthalmopathy.

This clonotype was observed a handful of times. This chain joins TRBV6-1 and TRBJ1-4; D not certain. Germline V gene sequence: CDR1 MNHNS, CDR2 SASEGT. This CDR3 is built from 13 residues. V lost 4 bases and J 4 bases, leaving 7 bases between the germline ends. The CDR3 sequence is CASSGTYNEKLFF. CDR3 nucleotide sequence: TGTGCCAGCAGTGGGACTTATAATGAAAAACTGTTTTTT.

This clonotype has only a few counts. The genes are TRBV5-4 and TRBJ1-3; D unclear. Germline CDR1 is SGHNT and CDR2 is YYREEE (reference sequence). CDR3 length: 16 amino acids. V lost 2 bases and J lost 0, with 12 bases in between. This chain's CDR3 is CASSFSDTSSGNTIYF. The CDR3 DNA sequence: TGTGCCAGCAGCTTTTCGGATACGAGCTCTGGAAACACCATATATTTT.

Notes on this clonotype: Relative to the germline gene, one junction end is altered; a read error may explain this. The chain recombines TRBV9 with TRBJ2-7; weak D call: TRBD2 (6 bases). CDR3 length equals 14 residues. Germline values: CDR1 SGDLS, CDR2 YYNGEE. The CDR3 nucleotides are TGTGCCAGCAGCGTAGCCCCGGGGGATTACGAGCAGCACTTC. It yields the protein CASSVAPGDYEQHF.

This clonotype appeared many times. The V and J genes are TRBV5-1 and TRBJ2-7; 9 bases are shared with TRBD2. The CDR3 is made up of 16 amino acids. J lost 5 bases, V lost 0 bases, and 9 bases had no gene match. Germline values: CDR1 SGHRS, CDR2 YFSETQ. DNA for the CDR3: TGCGCCAGCAGCTTGGATCGGCTAGCGGGGATCAACGAGCAGTACTTC. Its translation: CASSLDRLAGINEQYF.

A few counts support this clonotype. One end of the junction is discordant with germline, which a read error may explain. This chain links TRBV3-1 with TRBJ1-2; D is unresolved. CDR3 size: 13 residues. CDR1 and CDR2 from the germline V gene are LGHDT and YNNKEL (reference sequence). The CDR3 region is CTSSQGKGNGYTF. The DNA for the CDR3 is TGTACCAGCAGCCAAGGTAAAGGGAATGGCTACACCTTC.

The chain is built from TRBV12-3 or TRBV12-4 and TRBJ1-6; TRBD1 is a possible D gene (5 bases). This CDR3 contains 13 residues. Trimming removed 5 bases from V and 9 bases from J, with 11 bases in between. The CDR3 reads CASSHGGGSPLHF. CDR3 sequence (DNA): TGTGCCAGCAGTCATGGCGGGGGTTCACCCCTCCACTTT.

On this clonotype: It may be a read error: a sequence one base away is much more abundant. The chain is built from TRBV7-3 and TRBJ2-2; 12 bases match TRBD1. Germline loops: CDR1 SGHTA, CDR2 FQGTGA. CDR3 length equals 14 residues. This CDR3 is CASSGTGGGGEPFF. Written as DNA, the CDR3 is TGTGCCAGCAGCGGGACAGGGGGCGGCGGGGAGCCGTTTTTT. The full variable domain, completed using reference TRBV7-3 and TRBJ2-2, is GAGVSQTPSNKVTEKGKYVELRCDPISGHTALYWYRQSLGQGPEFLIYFQGTGAADDSGLPNDRFFAVRPEGSVSTLKIQRTERGDSAVYLCASSGTGGGGEPFFGEGSRLTVL.

As regards this clonotype: This clone may be a read error of a much larger clone one base away. Given the absence of the conserved phenylalanine or tryptophan at the CDR3 end, a read error is likely. The chain carries TRBV27 and TRBJ2-1; 7 nucleotides match TRBD1. CDR1 and CDR2 (germline): MNHEY, SMNVEV (reference sequence). The V and J ends lost 4 bases and 0 bases, in that order; junction bases with no gene match: 12. CDR3 length: 18 amino acids. The CDR3 DNA reads as TGTGCCAGCAGTTCTTTTACAGGGGCTAGGAGCTCCTACAATGAGCAGTTCCTC. This gives the protein CASSSFTGARSSYNEQFL.

At least ten counts were recorded for this clonotype. The rearrangement links TRBV5-6 to TRBJ2-5, with a tentative D call TRBD2 (6 bases). Germline V gene lookup returns CDR1 SGHDT and CDR2 YYEEEE. Between the trimmed V and J ends, which lost 4 bases and 1 base, there was a span of 11 bases. The CDR3 runs to 14 residues. The CDR3 DNA sequence: TGTGCCAGCAGCCAGGCTAGCGTCCAAGAGACCCAGTACTTC. It yields the protein CASSQASVQETQYF.

This clonotype was seen at least ten times. The J gene is TRBJ2-2, the V gene TRBV5-1; 9 nucleotides agree with TRBD2. The CDR3 consists of 16 residues. V was clipped by 7 bases and J by 4 bases; unmatched bases: 11. CDR1 SGHRS and CDR2 YFSETQ come from the germline V gene. The CDR3: CASVYLAGGSTGELFF. The CDR3 DNA reads TGCGCCAGCGTCTACCTGGCGGGAGGGAGCACCGGGGAGCTGTTTTTT. Drawing the rest from reference TRBV5-1 and TRBJ2-2, the complete variable domain is KAGVTQTPRYLIKTRGQQVTLSCSPISGHRSVSWYQQTPGQGLQFLFEYFSETQRNKGNFPGRFSGRQFSNSRSEMNVSTLELGDSALYLCASVYLAGGSTGELFFGEGSRLTVL.

For this clonotype: This sequence may be a read error, since a much larger clone differs from it by one base. V and J are TRBV10-3 and TRBJ2-5; D might be TRBD1 (5 bases). This CDR3 has 15 residues. CDR1 is ENHRY, CDR2 SYGVKD, per germline. CDR3 residues: CAISESQGYQETQCF. CDR3 bases: TGTGCCATCAGTGAGTCCCAGGGATATCAAGAGACCCAGTGCTTC.

The V and J genes are TRBV27 and TRBJ1-5; 10 bases align to TRBD1. From germline, CDR1 is MNHEY and CDR2 SMNVEV (reference sequence). V lost 1 base and J lost 4; bases outside the gene matches: 1. This CDR3 has 15 residues. The CDR3 spells CASSLWGQGNQPQHF. The CDR3 bases are TGTGCCAGCAGTTTATGGGGACAGGGGAATCAGCCCCAGCATTTT.

This clonotype was picked up many times. CDR3 nucleotide sequence: TGTGCCAGCAGTTACATCGAGCCGGAAGACACTGAAGCTTTCTTT. Amino acids: CASSYIEPEDTEAFF. This chain joins TRBV6-2 or TRBV6-3 and TRBJ1-1; D remains unclear. CDR1 and CDR2 from the germline V gene are MNHEY and SVGEGT. V dropped 2 bases and J dropped 3 bases, with 13 bases sitting between them. CDR3 length equals 15 residues.

This clonotype was found many times. The chain combines TRBV20-1 with TRBJ2-1, with 11 bases lining up with TRBD2. Germline assignment: CDR1 DFQATT and CDR2 SNEGSKA (reference sequence). This CDR3 region has 15 residues. V dropped 5 bases and J dropped 1; count of bases not matched to a gene: 4. DNA for the CDR3: TGCAGTGCTTTGACTAGCGGGATATCCTACAATGAGCAGTTCTTC. It is translated as CSALTSGISYNEQFF.

The sample holds a few counts of this clonotype. This chain uses TRBV4-2 with TRBJ1-5, with 10 bases fitting TRBD1. The V gene's germline CDR1 is LGHNA and CDR2 YNFKEQ. After removal of 3 bases from V and 1 base from J, the junction contained 3 bases not matched to a gene. This CDR3 has 16 residues. CDR3 amino acids: CASSQRQGASNQPQHF. CDR3 coding DNA: TGTGCCAGCAGCCAGCGACAGGGGGCGAGCAATCAGCCCCAGCATTTT.

On this clonotype: This sequence may be a read error, since a much larger clone differs from it by one base. This chain uses TRBV9 with TRBJ2-2, with 10 nucleotides matching TRBD1. CDR1 is SGDLS, CDR2 YYNGEE, per germline. The V gene end was trimmed by 0 bases and the J gene end by 3 bases; junction bases not matched to a gene: 2. This CDR3 comprises 16 residues. The CDR3 DNA reads as TGTGCCAGCAGCGTAGGGGACAGGGGCGACACCGGGGAGCTGTTTTTT. Protein sequence: CASSVGDRGDTGELFF.

This clonotype was observed many times. The CDR3 sequence: CASSVGGTGQPQHF. The DNA of the CDR3 is TGTGCCAGCAGCGTAGGAGGGACGGGTCAGCCCCAGCATTTT. This rearrangement joins TRBV9 to TRBJ1-5, with D possibly matching TRBD1 (5 bases). Between the trimmed V and J ends, which lost 0 bases and 6 bases, there was a span of 10 bases. The CDR3 spans 14 residues. Germline-derived CDR1 and CDR2 are SGDLS and YYNGEE.

The table lists this clonotype with many counts. The DNA for the CDR3 is TGTGCCAGCAGCTACGATACGCAGTATTTT. Protein sequence: CASSYDTQYF. The chain carries TRBV7-9 and TRBJ2-3; D call uncertain. The CDR3 consists of 10 residues. V was cut by 4 bases and J by 6 bases, with 2 bases left in between. Germline CDR1 and CDR2: SEHNR and FQNEAQ (reference sequence).

Many counts were recorded for this clonotype. The chain has TRBV7-2 and TRBJ1-1, with 8 bases fitting TRBD1. CDR1 is SGHTA, CDR2 FQGNSA, per germline. The V segment lost 3 bases and the J segment 10 bases; nucleotides outside the gene matches: 7. The CDR3 length is 13 residues. The CDR3 DNA follows: TGTGCCAGCAGCTTTGACAGGGGTGGTGCAGCTTTCTTT. Its protein product is CASSFDRGGAAFF.

This clonotype has a handful of counts. The chain employs TRBV7-9 and TRBJ1-4; D ambiguous. Trimming took off 1 base at V and 8 bases at J, with 5 bases between the two ends. Germline values: CDR1 SEHNR, CDR2 FQNEAQ (reference sequence). This CDR3 is 12 amino acids long. CDR3 loop: CASSLGHEKLFF. In nucleotides, the CDR3 is TGTGCCAGCAGCTTAGGACACGAAAAACTGTTTTTT.

This clonotype was counted many times. DNA for the CDR3: TGTGCCGGAGATATGGCAGGAGAGGGTCTTTCTGGAAACACCATATATTTT. It yields the protein CAGDMAGEGLSGNTIYF. The J gene is TRBJ1-3, the V gene TRBV2, with D unclear. Trimming shortened V by 11 bases and J by 1 base, and 24 bases separated the two germline ends. Germline CDR1 and CDR2: SNHLY and FYNNEI. The CDR3 has 17 amino acids.

The chain links TRBV20-1 to TRBJ1-5; D unresolved. Trimming left V 0 bases short and J 9 bases short, with 3 bases between. Germline loops: CDR1 DFQATT, CDR2 SNEGSKA (reference sequence). This CDR3 has 10 residues. This CDR3 is CSARDLPQHF. DNA of the CDR3: TGCAGTGCTAGAGATCTGCCCCAGCATTTT.

This chain links TRBV2 with TRBJ2-2; D may match TRBD1 or TRBD2 (5 bases each). This CDR3 is built from 14 residues. Germline V lookup: CDR1 SNHLY, CDR2 FYNNEI. V was shortened by 6 bases and J by 3 bases, with 11 bases between the two germline ends. This chain's CDR3 is CASSSGRDTGELFF. DNA of the CDR3: TGTGCCAGCAGCTCGGGGCGGGACACCGGGGAGCTGTTTTTT.

This clonotype was seen only a few times. The chain links TRBV20-1 to TRBJ2-1, with 11 nucleotides matching TRBD2. The CDR3 totals 15 residues. The germline V gene has CDR1 DFQATT and CDR2 SNEGSKA (reference sequence). V dropped 3 bases and J dropped 2; count of bases not matched to a gene: 3. CDR3 in DNA: TGCAGTGCTAGGGGGACTAGCGGACCCTACAATGAGCAGTTCTTC. Encoded protein: CSARGTSGPYNEQFF.

The rearrangement links TRBV13 to TRBJ2-1, with a weak D call TRBD2 (5 bases). Germline V gene data show CDR1 as PRHDT and CDR2 as FYEKMQ (reference sequence). This CDR3 spans 12 amino acids. Trimming removed 0 bases from V and 10 bases from J, with 7 bases in between. CDR3 residues: CASSLGRGEQFF. CDR3 nucleotides: TGTGCCAGCAGCTTAGGACGGGGAGAGCAGTTCTTC.

This chain uses TRBV19 with TRBJ1-6; weak D call: TRBD1 (5 bases). The CDR3 runs to 12 residues. CDR1 and CDR2 (germline): LNHDA, SQIVND (reference sequence). The V end lost 8 bases, the J end lost 8 bases, and 10 bases lay between the germline ends. CDR3 sequence: CASGTIDSPLHF. The CDR3 DNA sequence: TGTGCCAGTGGGACCATTGATTCACCCCTCCACTTT.

The sample holds a few counts of this clonotype. The V call is TRBV2, the J call TRBJ1-4; D is possibly TRBD1 (5 bases). Trimming removed 8 bases at V and 4 bases at J, with 11 bases between. The CDR3 runs to 13 residues. CDR1 is SNHLY, CDR2 FYNNEI, per germline. Here the CDR3 reads CASRDRHNEKLFF. CDR3 in DNA: TGTGCCAGCCGGGACCGTCATAATGAAAAACTGTTTTTT.

On this clonotype itself: The germline gene is not matched at one end of the junction; a read error may be the cause. The V call is TRBV10-2, the J call TRBJ1-5; 9 nucleotides line up with TRBD1. This CDR3 has 15 amino acids. Germline CDR1 and CDR2: WSHSY and SAAADI. CDR3: CTSSESGTGSQPQHF. In DNA, the CDR3 is TGCACCAGCAGTGAGTCAGGGACAGGGAGCCAGCCCCAGCATTTT.